This T cell receptor (beta chain) was recovered during a study of cytomegalovirus exposure and HLA in healthy donors. Study overall: Prior work identified 117 million unique TCR beta sequences in roughly 190 million T cells. Findings of the study overall: Follow-up analysis found HLA locus-dependent TCR association rates, highest for DRB1 and lowest for HLA-C. CMV serostatus was the sole immune exposure information available.

On this clone: Its antigen remains unknown.

The PCR had 60 Vbeta and 13 Jbeta primers. Some clones are missing from TCRdb's copy, which holds only in-frame ones; the method was immunoSEQ multiplex PCR. The repertoire consists of around 92,000 clones, with around 80% occurring once and the leading ten covering approximately 9.2%. V gave up 4 bases and J gave up 8 bases, with 15 bases separating them. Germline V gene lookup returns CDR1 SGHNT and CDR2 YYREEE (reference sequence). This CDR3 spans 13 amino acids. The sequence derives from a human donor in good health. The source material was PBMCs. This sequence joins TRBV5-4 and TRBJ1-2, with D perhaps matching TRBD1 (6 bases). The CDR3 reads CASSTLGAWGYTF. The CDR3 nucleotides read TGTGCCAGCAGCACCCTGGGGGCGTGGGGCTACACCTTC.